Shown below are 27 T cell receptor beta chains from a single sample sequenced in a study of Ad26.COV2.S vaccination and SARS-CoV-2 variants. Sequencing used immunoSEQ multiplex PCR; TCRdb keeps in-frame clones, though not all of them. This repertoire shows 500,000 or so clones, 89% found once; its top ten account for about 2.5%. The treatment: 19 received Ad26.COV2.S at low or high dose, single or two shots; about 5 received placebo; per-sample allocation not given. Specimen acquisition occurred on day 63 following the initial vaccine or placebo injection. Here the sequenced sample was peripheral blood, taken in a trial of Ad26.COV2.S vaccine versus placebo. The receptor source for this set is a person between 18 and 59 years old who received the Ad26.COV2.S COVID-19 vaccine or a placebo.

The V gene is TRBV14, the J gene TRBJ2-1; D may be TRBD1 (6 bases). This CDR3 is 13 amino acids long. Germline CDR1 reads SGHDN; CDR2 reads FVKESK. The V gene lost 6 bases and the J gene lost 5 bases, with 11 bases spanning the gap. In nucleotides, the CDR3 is TGTGCCAGCAGTCGGGGACACCACAATGAGCAGTTCTTC. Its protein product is CASSRGHHNEQFF.

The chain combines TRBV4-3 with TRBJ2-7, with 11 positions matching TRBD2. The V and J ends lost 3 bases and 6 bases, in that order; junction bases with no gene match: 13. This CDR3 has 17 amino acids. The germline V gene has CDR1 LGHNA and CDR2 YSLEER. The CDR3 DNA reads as TGCGCCAGCAGCCAGTCGATTAGCGGGAGGGTCCCTCGCGAGCAGTACGTC. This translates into CASSQSISGRVPREQYV.

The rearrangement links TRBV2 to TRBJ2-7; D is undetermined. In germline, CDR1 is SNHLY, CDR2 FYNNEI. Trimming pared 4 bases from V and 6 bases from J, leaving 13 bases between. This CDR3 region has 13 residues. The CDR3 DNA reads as TGTGCCAGCAGTGTATCAGGCGTTCCCGAGCAGTACGTC. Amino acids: CASSVSGVPEQYV.

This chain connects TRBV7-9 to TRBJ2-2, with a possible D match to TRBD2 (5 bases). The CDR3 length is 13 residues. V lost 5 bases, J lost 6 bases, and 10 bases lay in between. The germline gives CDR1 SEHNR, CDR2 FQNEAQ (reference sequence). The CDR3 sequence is CASSAKGAGELFF. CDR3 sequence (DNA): TGTGCCAGCAGCGCAAAGGGAGCCGGGGAGCTGTTTTTT.

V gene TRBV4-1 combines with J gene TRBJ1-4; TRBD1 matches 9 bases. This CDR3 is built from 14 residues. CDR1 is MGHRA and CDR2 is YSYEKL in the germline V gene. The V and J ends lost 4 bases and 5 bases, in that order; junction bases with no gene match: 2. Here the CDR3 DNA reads TGCGCCAGCAGCCGCGGGACAGGGAATGAAAAACTGTTTTTT. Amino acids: CASSRGTGNEKLFF.

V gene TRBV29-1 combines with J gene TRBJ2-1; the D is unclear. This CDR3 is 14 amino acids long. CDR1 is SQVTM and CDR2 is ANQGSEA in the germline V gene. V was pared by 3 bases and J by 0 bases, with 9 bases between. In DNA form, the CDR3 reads TGCAGCGTTGACGAGGAATCCTCCTACAATGAGCAGTTCTTC. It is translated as CSVDEESSYNEQFF.

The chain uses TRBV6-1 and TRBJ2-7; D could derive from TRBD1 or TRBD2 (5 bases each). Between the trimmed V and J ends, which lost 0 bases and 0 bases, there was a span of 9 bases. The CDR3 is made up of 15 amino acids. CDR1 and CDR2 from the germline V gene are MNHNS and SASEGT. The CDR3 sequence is CASSEAGTFSYEQYF. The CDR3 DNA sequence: TGTGCCAGCAGTGAAGCGGGGACGTTCTCCTACGAGCAGTACTTC.

In nucleotides, the CDR3 is TGTGCCAGCAGTTTTTCCGAGGGACCAAAACATACGCAGTATTTT. Translated: CASSFSEGPKHTQYF. The chain carries TRBV27 and TRBJ2-3; TRBD1 or TRBD2 may be the D gene (5 bases each). Germline CDR1 is MNHEY and CDR2 is SMNVEV (reference sequence). V was pared by 3 bases and J by 7 bases, with 17 bases between. This CDR3 region has 15 residues.

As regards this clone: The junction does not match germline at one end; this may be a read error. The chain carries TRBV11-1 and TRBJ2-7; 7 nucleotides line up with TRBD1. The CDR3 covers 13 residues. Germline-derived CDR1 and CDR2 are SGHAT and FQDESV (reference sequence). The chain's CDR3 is CASSPVGDSQAFF. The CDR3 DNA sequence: TGTGCCAGCAGCCCTGTTGGGGACAGTCAAGCTTTTTTC.

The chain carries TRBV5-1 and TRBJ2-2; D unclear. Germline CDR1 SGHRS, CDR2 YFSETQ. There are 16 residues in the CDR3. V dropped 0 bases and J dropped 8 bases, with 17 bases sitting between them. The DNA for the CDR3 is TGCGCCAGCAGCTTGGACGGGTCCCAACAAGGGGGGGAGCTGTTTTTT. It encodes CASSLDGSQQGGELFF. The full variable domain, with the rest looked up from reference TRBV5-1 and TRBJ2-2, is KAGVTQTPRYLIKTRGQQVTLSCSPISGHRSVSWYQQTPGQGLQFLFEYFSETQRNKGNFPGRFSGRQFSNSRSEMNVSTLELGDSALYLCASSLDGSQQGGELFFGEGSRLTVL.

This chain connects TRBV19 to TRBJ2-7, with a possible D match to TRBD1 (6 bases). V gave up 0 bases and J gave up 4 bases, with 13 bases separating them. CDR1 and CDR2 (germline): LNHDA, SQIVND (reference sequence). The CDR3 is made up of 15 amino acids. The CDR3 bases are TGTGCCAGTAGTATAGAGGTCACAGGGTTGTACGAGCAGTACTTC. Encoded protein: CASSIEVTGLYEQYF.

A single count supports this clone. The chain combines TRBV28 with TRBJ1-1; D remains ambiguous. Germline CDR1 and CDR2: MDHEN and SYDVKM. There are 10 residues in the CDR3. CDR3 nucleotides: TGTGTAGTTCAAGGGTCTGAAGCTTTCTTT. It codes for CVVQGSEAFF.

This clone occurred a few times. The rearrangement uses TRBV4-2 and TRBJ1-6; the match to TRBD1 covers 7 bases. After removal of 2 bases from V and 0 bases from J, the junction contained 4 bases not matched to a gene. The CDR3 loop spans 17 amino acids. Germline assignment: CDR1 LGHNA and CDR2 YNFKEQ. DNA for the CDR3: TGTGCCAGCAGCCAACAAGGACAGGACTCCTATAATTCACCCCTCCACTTT. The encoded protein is CASSQQGQDSYNSPLHF.

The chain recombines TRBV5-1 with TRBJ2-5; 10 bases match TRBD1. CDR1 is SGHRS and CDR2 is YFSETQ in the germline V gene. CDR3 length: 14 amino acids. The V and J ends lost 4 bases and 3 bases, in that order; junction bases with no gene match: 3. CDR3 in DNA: TGCGCCAGCAGCCCCGGGACAGGGGAAGAGACCCAGTACTTC. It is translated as CASSPGTGEETQYF.

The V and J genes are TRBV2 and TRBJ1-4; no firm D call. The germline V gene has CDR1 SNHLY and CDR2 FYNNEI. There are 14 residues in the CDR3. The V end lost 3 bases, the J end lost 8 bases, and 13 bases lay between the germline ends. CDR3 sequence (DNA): TGTGCCAGCAGTGACCCTCGGACCCGGGAAAAACTGTTTTTT. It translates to CASSDPRTREKLFF.

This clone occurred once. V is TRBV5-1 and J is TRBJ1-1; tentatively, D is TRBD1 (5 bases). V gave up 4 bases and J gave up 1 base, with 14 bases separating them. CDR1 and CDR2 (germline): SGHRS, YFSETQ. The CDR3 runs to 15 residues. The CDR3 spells CASSRLSGGNTEAFF. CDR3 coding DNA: TGCGCCAGCAGCCGGCTATCCGGGGGGAACACTGAAGCTTTCTTT.

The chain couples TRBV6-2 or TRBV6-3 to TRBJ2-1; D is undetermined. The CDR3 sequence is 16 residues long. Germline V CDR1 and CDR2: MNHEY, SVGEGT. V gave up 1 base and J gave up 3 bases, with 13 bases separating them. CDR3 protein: CASSYLGNSLYNEQFF. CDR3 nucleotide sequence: TGTGCCAGCAGTTACTTAGGGAACAGCCTCTACAATGAGCAGTTCTTC.

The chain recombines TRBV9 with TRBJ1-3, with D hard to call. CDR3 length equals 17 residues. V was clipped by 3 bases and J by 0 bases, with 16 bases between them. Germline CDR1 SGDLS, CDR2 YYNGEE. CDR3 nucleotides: TGTGCCAGCAGCGCATACTTACGTACGAGCTCTGGAAACACCATATATTTT. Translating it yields CASSAYLRTSSGNTIYF.

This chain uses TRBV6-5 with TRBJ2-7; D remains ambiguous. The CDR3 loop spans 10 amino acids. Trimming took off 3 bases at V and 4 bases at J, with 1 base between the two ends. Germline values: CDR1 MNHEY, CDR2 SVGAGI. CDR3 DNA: TGTGCCAGCAGTTATTACGAGCAGTACGTC. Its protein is CASSYYEQYV.

CDR3 sequence reads: CASSQAMTGAKGNTEAFF. CDR3 in DNA: TGTGCCAGCAGCCAGGCGATGACAGGGGCAAAAGGGAACACTGAAGCTTTCTTT. This chain joins TRBV3-1 (or the pseudogene TRBV3-2) and TRBJ1-1; TRBD1 matches 8 bases. Germline assignment: CDR1 LGHDT and CDR2 YNNKEL (reference sequence). Trimming took 3 bases from V and 1 from J; bases not matched to a gene: 13. The CDR3 length is 18 residues.

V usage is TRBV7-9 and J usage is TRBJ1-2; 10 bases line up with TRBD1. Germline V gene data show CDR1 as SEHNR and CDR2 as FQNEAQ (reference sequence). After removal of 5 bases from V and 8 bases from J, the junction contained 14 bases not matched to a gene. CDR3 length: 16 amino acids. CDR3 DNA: TGTGCCAGCAGCACTCCCCCGGGACAGGGGTTGTTCGGCTACACCTTC. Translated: CASSTPPGQGLFGYTF.

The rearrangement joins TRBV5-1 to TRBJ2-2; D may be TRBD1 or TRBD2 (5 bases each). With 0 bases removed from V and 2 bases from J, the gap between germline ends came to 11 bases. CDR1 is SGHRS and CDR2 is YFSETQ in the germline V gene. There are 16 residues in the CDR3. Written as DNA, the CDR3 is TGCGCCAGCAGCTTGGCAGGGAGACATAACACCGGGGAGCTGTTTTTT. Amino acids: CASSLAGRHNTGELFF.

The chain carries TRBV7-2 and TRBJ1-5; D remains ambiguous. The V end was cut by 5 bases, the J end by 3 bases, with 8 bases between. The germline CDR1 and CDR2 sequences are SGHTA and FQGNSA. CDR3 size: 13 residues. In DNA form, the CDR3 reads TGTGCCAGCAGCGGGGTATTCAATCAGCCCCAGCATTTT. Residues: CASSGVFNQPQHF.

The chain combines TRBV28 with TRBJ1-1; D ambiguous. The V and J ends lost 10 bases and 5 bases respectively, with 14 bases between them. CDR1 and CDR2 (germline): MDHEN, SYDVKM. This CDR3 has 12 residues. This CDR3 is CAITRTGTEAFF. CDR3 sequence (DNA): TGTGCCATCACAAGGACTGGGACTGAAGCTTTCTTT.

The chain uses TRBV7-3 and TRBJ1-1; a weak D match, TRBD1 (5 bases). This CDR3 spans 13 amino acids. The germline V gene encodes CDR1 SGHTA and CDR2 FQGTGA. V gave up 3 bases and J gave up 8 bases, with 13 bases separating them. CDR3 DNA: TGTGCCAGCAGCTTTGGCAGGGATTGGGAAGCTTTCTTT. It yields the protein CASSFGRDWEAFF.

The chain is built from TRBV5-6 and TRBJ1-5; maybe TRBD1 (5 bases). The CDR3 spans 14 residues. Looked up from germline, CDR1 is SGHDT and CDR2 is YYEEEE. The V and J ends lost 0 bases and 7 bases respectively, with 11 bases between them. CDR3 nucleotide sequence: TGTGCCAGCAGCTTGGTTGGGGCAGAACAGCCCCAGCATTTT. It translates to CASSLVGAEQPQHF.

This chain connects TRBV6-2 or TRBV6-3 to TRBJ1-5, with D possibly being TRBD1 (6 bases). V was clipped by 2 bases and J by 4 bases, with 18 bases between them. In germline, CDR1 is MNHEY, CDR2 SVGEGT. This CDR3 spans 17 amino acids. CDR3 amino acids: CASSYVLLGQTNQPQHF. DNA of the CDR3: TGTGCCAGCAGTTACGTTCTACTAGGACAGACAAATCAGCCCCAGCATTTT.